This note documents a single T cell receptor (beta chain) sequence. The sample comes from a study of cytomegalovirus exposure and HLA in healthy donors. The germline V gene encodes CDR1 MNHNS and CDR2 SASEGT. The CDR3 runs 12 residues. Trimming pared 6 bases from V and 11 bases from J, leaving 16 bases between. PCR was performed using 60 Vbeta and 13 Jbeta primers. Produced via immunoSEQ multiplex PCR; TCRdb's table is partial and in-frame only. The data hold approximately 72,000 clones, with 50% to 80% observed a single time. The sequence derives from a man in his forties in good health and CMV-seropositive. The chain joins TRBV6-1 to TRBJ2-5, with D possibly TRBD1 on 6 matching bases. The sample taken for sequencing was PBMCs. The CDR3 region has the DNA TGTGCCAGCAGAGCGGACAGTTTGGAGCAGTACTTC. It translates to CASRADSLEQYF.